The clone carrying this TCR beta chain was recorded many times. The CDR3 totals 16 residues. The germline V gene has CDR1 MNHEY and CDR2 SVGEGT. J was trimmed by 7 bases and V by 5 bases; bases with no gene match: 14. This record comes from a study of T cells in Graves' hyperthyroidism and ophthalmopathy. Regions amplified from RNA transcripts were the TCR beta CDR3 regions. TCR CDR3 underwent first-round RT-PCR with the HTBI primer set. TCRdb redid the calling of the multiplex PCR reads with MiXCR, one entry per CDR3 protein. This sample yields some 400,000 distinct CDR3 sequences, of which approximately 15% are seen a single time; 11% belongs to the top ten.

Sequenced input: blood. This rearrangement joins TRBV6-2 or TRBV6-3 to TRBJ2-5, with 9 bases that match TRBD1. The clonotype comes from a woman aged 55-70 years with Graves' hyperthyroidism. CDR3 residues: CASSHGQGTGYGTQYF. In DNA form, the CDR3 reads TGTGCCAGCAGTCACGGACAGGGGACGGGTTACGGGACCCAGTACTTC.